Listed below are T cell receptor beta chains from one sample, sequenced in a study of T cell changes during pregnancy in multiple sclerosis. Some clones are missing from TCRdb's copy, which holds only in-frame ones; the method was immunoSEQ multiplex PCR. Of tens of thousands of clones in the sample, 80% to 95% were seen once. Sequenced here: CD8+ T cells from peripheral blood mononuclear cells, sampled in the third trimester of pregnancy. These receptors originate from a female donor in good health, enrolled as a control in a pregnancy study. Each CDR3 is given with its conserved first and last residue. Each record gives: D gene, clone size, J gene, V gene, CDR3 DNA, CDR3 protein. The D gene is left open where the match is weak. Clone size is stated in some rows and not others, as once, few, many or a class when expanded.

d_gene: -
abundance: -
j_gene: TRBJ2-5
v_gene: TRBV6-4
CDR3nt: TGTGCCAGCAGTGAGACTAGTACGGAGACCCAGTACTTC
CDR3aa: CASSETSTETQYF

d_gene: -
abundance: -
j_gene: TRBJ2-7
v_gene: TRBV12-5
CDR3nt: TGTGCTAGTGGTCCTCCAGCCGGGGTCTACTACGAGCAGTACTTC
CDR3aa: CASGPPAGVYYEQYF

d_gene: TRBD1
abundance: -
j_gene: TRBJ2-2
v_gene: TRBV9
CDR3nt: TGTGCCAGCAGCGTAGGAGGGGGCGCGGTCTCGAACACCGGGGAGCTGTTTTTT
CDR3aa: CASSVGGGAVSNTGELFF

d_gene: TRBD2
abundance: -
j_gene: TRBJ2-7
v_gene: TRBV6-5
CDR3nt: TGTGCCAGCAGTTACGCGGGGGCCTACGAGCAGTACTTC
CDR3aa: CASSYAGAYEQYF

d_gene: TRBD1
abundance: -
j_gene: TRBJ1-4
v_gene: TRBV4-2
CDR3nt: TGTGCCAGCAGCCGCGGTGGAGGGGGCCATGAAACTAATGAAAAACTGTTTTTT
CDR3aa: CASSRGGGGHETNEKLFF

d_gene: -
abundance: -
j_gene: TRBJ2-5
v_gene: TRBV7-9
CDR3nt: TGTGCCAGCAGCCCCCGCGACAGTTCCCAAGAGACCCAGTACTTC
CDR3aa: CASSPRDSSQETQYF

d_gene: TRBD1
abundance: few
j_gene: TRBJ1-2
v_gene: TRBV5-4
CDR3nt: TGTGCCAGCAGCTCAACAGGGGTTAGCTATGGCTACACCTTC
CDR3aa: CASSSTGVSYGYTF

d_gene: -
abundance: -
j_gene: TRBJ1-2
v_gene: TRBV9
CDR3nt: TGTGCCAGCAGCGCCACCCCGACAGGAAACTATGGCTACACCTTC
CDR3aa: CASSATPTGNYGYTF

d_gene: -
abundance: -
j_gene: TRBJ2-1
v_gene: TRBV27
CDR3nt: TGTGCCAGCAGTTTATCGGCTGTGGCCTACAATGAGCAGTTCTTC
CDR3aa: CASSLSAVAYNEQFF

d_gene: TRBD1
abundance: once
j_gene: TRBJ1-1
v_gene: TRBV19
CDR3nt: TGTGCCAGCCTACCGGGACAGGCGAACACTGAAGCTTTCTTT
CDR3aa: CASLPGQANTEAFF

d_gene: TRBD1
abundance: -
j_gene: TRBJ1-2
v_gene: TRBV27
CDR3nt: TGTGCCAGCAGTTGGACAGGGTCTAACTATGGCTACACCTTC
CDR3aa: CASSWTGSNYGYTF

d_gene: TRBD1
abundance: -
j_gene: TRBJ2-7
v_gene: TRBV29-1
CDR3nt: TGCAGCGTGGGTAAATTAGGACAGGGGGCGTCCTACGAGCAGTACTTC
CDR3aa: CSVGKLGQGASYEQYF

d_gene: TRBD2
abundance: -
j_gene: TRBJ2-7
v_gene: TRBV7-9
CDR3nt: TGTGCCAGCACTCCAGCGGGGGGCGAGAGCTCCTACGAGCAGTACTTC
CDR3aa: CASTPAGGESSYEQYF

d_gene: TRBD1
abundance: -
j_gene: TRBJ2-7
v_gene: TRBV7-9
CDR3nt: TGTGCCAGCAGCGAAACCGGGACAGAGGCCCACGAGCAGTACTTC
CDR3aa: CASSETGTEAHEQYF

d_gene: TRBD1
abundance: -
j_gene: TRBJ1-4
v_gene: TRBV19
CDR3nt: TGTGCCAGTTTTACCAGGGGGGATGGTGAAAAACTGTTTTTT
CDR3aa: CASFTRGDGEKLFF

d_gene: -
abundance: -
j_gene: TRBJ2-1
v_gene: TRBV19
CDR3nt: TGTGCCAGTAGTGGCGGAGGATCCTACAATGAGCAGTTCTTC
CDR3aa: CASSGGGSYNEQFF

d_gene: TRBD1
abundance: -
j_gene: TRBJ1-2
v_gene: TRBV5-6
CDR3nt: TGTGCCAGCAGCATACAGGGGACAGCCTATGGCTACACCTTC
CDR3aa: CASSIQGTAYGYTF

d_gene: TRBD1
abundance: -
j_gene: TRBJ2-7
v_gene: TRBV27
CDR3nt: TGTGCCAGCAGTTCTTACCCCGGGACAGGGCTCGAGCAGTACTTC
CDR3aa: CASSSYPGTGLEQYF

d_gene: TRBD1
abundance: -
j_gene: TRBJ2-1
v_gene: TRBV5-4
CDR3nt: TGTGCCAGCAGCGTCGGGACAGGGGCTGTTGAGCAGTTCTTC
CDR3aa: CASSVGTGAVEQFF

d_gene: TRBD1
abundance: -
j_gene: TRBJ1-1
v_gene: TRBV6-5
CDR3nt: TGTGCCAGCAGTTTCCTCGGTGGGACAGGGGAAGCTTTCTTT
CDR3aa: CASSFLGGTGEAFF

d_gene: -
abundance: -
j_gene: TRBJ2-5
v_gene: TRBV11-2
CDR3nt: TGTGCCAGCAGCTTAGAGGGAATTTGGGGGGGGCGAGGAACAAAGACCCAGTACTTC
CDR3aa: CASSLEGIWGGRGTKTQYF

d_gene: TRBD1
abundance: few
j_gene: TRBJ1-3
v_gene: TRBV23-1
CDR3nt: TGCGCCAGCAGTCACCCCTCGGAGACAGGGGGCCATCCTCTTTTT
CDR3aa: CASSHPSETGGHPLF

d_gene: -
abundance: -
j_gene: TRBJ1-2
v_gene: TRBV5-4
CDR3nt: TGTGCCAGCAGCTTGGACAGCGGCTATGGCTACACCTTC
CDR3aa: CASSLDSGYGYTF

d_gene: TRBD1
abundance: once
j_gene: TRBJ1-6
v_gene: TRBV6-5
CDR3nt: TGTGCCAGCACCCACAGGGGGGTAAAGAATTCACCCCTCCACTTT
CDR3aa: CASTHRGVKNSPLHF

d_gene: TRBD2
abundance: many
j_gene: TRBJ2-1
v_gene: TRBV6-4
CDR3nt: TGTGCCAGCAGTGACTCGTCTAGCGGGGGGAATGAGCAGTTCTTC
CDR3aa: CASSDSSSGGNEQFF